These 19 T cell receptor beta chains were sequenced from one sample in a study of T cells in Graves' hyperthyroidism and ophthalmopathy. The source material, RNA transcripts, was used to amplify TCR beta CDR3 regions. The HTBI primer set drove a first-round RT-PCR of the TCR CDR3. TCRdb re-analysed the multiplex PCR reads in MiXCR, keeping a single row per CDR3 protein. Here the sample spans fewer than 550,000 distinct CDR3 sequences, less than 20% being singletons. Sequenced: blood. These receptors all stem from a woman under 30 with Graves' hyperthyroidism.

In nucleotides, the CDR3 is TGTGCCAGCAGCCCCACCGGGACTAGCGGGGGAGAGACCCAGTACTTC. This codes for CASSPTGTSGGETQYF. J is TRBJ2-5 and V is TRBV27, with 14 positions matching TRBD2. The CDR3 is made up of 16 amino acids. V was clipped by 6 bases and J by 4 bases; unmatched bases: 7. In germline, CDR1 is MNHEY, CDR2 SMNVEV (reference sequence).

There are a few counts of this clonotype. V gene TRBV7-8 combines with J gene TRBJ2-3; D remains ambiguous. V lost 5 bases and J 0 bases, leaving 12 bases between the germline ends. Germline loops: CDR1 SGHVS, CDR2 FQNEAQ. CDR3 length: 15 residues. The CDR3 region has the DNA TGTGCCAGCAGCCCGCGGTGGGGTAGCACAGATACGCAGTATTTT. Its translation is CASSPRWGSTDTQYF.

This clonotype turned up a few times. The chain recombines TRBV6-1 with TRBJ2-7; either TRBD1 or TRBD2 may supply D (5 bases each). Per germline, CDR1 MNHNS and CDR2 SASEGT. Between the trimmed V and J ends, which lost 5 bases and 8 bases, there was a span of 16 bases. CDR3 size: 13 residues. CDR3 DNA: TGTGCCAGCAGTCCGGGGCCCTTAAAACAGCAGTACTTC. Translation: CASSPGPLKQQYF.

V and J are TRBV6-1 and TRBJ1-1; the D gene is possibly TRBD1 (5 bases). The CDR3 spans 14 residues. Germline V gives CDR1 MNHNS, CDR2 SASEGT. Trimming removed 6 bases from V and 3 bases from J, with 14 bases in between. CDR3 amino acids: CASRGEPEYTEAFF. DNA for the CDR3: TGTGCCAGCAGAGGGGAACCCGAGTACACTGAAGCTTTCTTT.

CDR3: CASPSEEPLEQFF. In DNA, the CDR3 is TGTGCCAGCCCCAGCGAAGAACCTCTTGAGCAGTTCTTC. The chain recombines TRBV9 with TRBJ2-1; D gene uncertain. V was shortened by 7 bases and J by 9 bases, with 17 bases between the two germline ends. Germline CDR1 and CDR2: SGDLS and YYNGEE. This CDR3 spans 13 amino acids.

This clonotype was picked up many times. The chain recombines TRBV3-1 with TRBJ1-2; D is uncertain. The CDR3 runs to 15 residues. Germline CDR1 and CDR2: LGHDT and YNNKEL (reference sequence). V was clipped by 0 bases and J by 2 bases, with 10 bases between them. The CDR3 nucleotides read TGTGCCAGCAGCCAAGATAATCTGGGGAACTATGGCTACACCTTC. Translation: CASSQDNLGNYGYTF.

This clonotype came up many times. The chain uses TRBV5-5 and TRBJ2-1; either TRBD1 or TRBD2 may supply D (5 bases each). This CDR3 contains 13 residues. The V and J ends lost 3 bases and 7 bases respectively, with 11 bases between them. The germline V gene encodes CDR1 SGHKS and CDR2 YYEKEE (reference sequence). The CDR3 nucleotides read TGTGCCAGCAGCTCTCGGGACGGTAATGAGCAGTTCTTC. This encodes CASSSRDGNEQFF.

The gene calls are TRBV5-1 and TRBJ2-5, with TRBD2 matching 7 bases. This CDR3 comprises 15 residues. Per germline, CDR1 SGHRS and CDR2 YFSETQ. V gave up 2 bases and J gave up 1 base; unmatched junction bases: 5. DNA for the CDR3: TGCGCCAGCAGCTTCCTAGCGGCAGTCCAAGAGACCCAGTACTTC. It yields the protein CASSFLAAVQETQYF.

This clonotype has at least ten counts. The rearrangement uses TRBV2 and TRBJ1-5; D might be TRBD1 (6 bases). V was trimmed by 10 bases and J by 8 bases, leaving 21 bases between them. The CDR3 has 14 amino acids. CDR1 and CDR2 from the germline V gene are SNHLY and FYNNEI. The CDR3, as DNA: TGTGCCATCTCGGGAACAGGGTATTTTGAGCCCCAGCATTTT. It codes for CAISGTGYFEPQHF.

There are many counts of this clonotype. The chain couples TRBV27 to TRBJ1-6, with 11 bases lining up with TRBD1. V gave up 1 base and J gave up 9 bases; unmatched junction bases: 5. Germline V gene sequence: CDR1 MNHEY, CDR2 SMNVEV (reference sequence). This CDR3 has 16 amino acids. The CDR3 region has the DNA TGTGCCAGCAGTTTATATGGGACAGGGGGAAGTTCACCCCTCCACTTT. Its protein is CASSLYGTGGSSPLHF.

The rearrangement links TRBV9 to TRBJ2-3, with 7 bases identical to TRBD1. Germline CDR1 is SGDLS and CDR2 is YYNGEE. This CDR3 region has 16 residues. With V trimmed by 3 bases and J by 1 base, 8 bases remained unmatched. The CDR3 here is CASSGSRGSRTDTQYF. DNA for the CDR3: TGTGCCAGCAGCGGATCCAGGGGGTCCCGCACAGATACGCAGTATTTT.

The rearrangement uses TRBV6-6 and TRBJ2-1; D is perhaps TRBD2 (6 bases). V was shortened by 0 bases and J by 8 bases, with 11 bases between the two germline ends. Germline CDR1 reads MNHNY; CDR2 reads SVGAGI (reference sequence). This CDR3 contains 14 residues. In DNA, the CDR3 is TGTGCCAGCAGTTACTCATCGGGACTCGATGAGCAGTTCTTC. It encodes CASSYSSGLDEQFF.

This clonotype was seen repeatedly, ten times or more. The chain is built from TRBV28 and TRBJ1-5; 7 bases agree with TRBD1. V gave up 6 bases and J gave up 0 bases; unmatched junction bases: 17. Per the germline V gene, CDR1 is MDHEN and CDR2 is SYDVKM. The CDR3 extends over 19 amino acids. The CDR3 DNA reads TGTGCCAGCAGCTCATTCCGGGACAGCATAGTCTATAGCAATCAGCCCCAGCATTTT. Translation gives CASSSFRDSIVYSNQPQHF.

The CDR3 loop is CASIDRNTGELFF. CDR3 coding DNA: TGTGCCAGCATTGACAGGAACACCGGGGAGCTGTTTTTT. V and J are TRBV28 and TRBJ2-2; perhaps TRBD1 as D (5 bases). Germline lookup yields CDR1 MDHEN and CDR2 SYDVKM. Trimming removed 7 bases from V and 1 base from J, with 7 bases in between. The CDR3 is 13 residues long.

This clonotype has a single count. This rearrangement joins TRBV5-1 to TRBJ1-2; the D gene is possibly TRBD1 (6 bases). V shed 3 bases and J shed 7 bases, with 16 bases lying between them. Germline V gives CDR1 SGHRS, CDR2 YFSETQ. The length of the CDR3 is 14 residues. This CDR3 is CASSSDGTIGGYTF. As DNA, the CDR3 is TGCGCCAGCAGCTCGGACGGGACAATCGGTGGCTACACCTTC.

In this sample, this clonotype turned up many times. The chain is built from TRBV5-1 and TRBJ2-1; D is unclear. The germline V and J ends were trimmed by 0 bases and 3 bases, with 7 bases remaining between them. The CDR3 loop spans 14 amino acids. Germline-derived CDR1 and CDR2 are SGHRS and YFSETQ. DNA of the CDR3: TGCGCCAGCAGCTTGGTTGTCAACTACAATGAGCAGTTCTTC. Translating it yields CASSLVVNYNEQFF. Drawing the rest from reference TRBV5-1 and TRBJ2-1, the complete variable domain is KAGVTQTPRYLIKTRGQQVTLSCSPISGHRSVSWYQQTPGQGLQFLFEYFSETQRNKGNFPGRFSGRQFSNSRSEMNVSTLELGDSALYLCASSLVVNYNEQFFGPGTRLTVL.

This clonotype was detected a few times. The genes are TRBV29-1 and TRBJ1-2; TRBD1 matches 8 bases. CDR3 length: 13 residues. CDR1 is SQVTM and CDR2 is ANQGSEA in the germline V gene. V trimming: 4 bases; J trimming: 6 bases; junction bases outside the gene matches: 7. CDR3 sequence reads: CSVVPRGQHGYTF. The CDR3 DNA follows: TGCAGCGTTGTACCCAGGGGGCAGCATGGCTACACCTTC.

This clonotype has a handful of counts. The gene calls are TRBV6-1 and TRBJ2-1, with TRBD2 as a possible D gene (6 bases). In germline, CDR1 is MNHNS, CDR2 SASEGT. The V end was cut by 6 bases, the J end by 6 bases, with 21 bases between. The CDR3 consists of 16 residues. CDR3 region: CASRGRLAAFFNEQFF. Here the CDR3 DNA reads TGTGCCAGCAGGGGCCGATTAGCGGCCTTCTTCAATGAGCAGTTCTTC.

The chain uses TRBV20-1 and TRBJ1-1; 7 bases fit TRBD1. This CDR3 has 17 residues. Per the germline V gene, CDR1 is DFQATT and CDR2 is SNEGSKA (reference sequence). The CDR3 nucleotides are TGCAGCGCAAAAGGTGGAGCGGCTTCGACAGGGAGTACTGAAGCTTTCTTT. This gives the protein CSAKGGAASTGSTEAFF.